The 27 T cell receptor beta chains below come from one sample, sequenced in a study of PD-1 blockade in classical Hodgkin lymphoma. Time point given: newly diagnosed, previously untreated cHL patient sample. The protocol was immunoSEQ multiplex PCR, while the TCRdb copy is restricted to in-frame clones and leaves out a portion. Seen here are tens of thousands of clones, roughly 92% observed once, and the top ten hold about 2.6%. Sequenced input: peripheral blood mononuclear cells (PBMCs). The source of these receptors is a human donor with classical Hodgkin lymphoma.

The chain joins TRBV6-5 to TRBJ1-4, with 8 nucleotides matching TRBD1. In germline, CDR1 is MNHEY, CDR2 SVGAGI. The CDR3 is 14 residues long. Trimming cost V 4 bases and J 8 bases; bases outside gene matches: 6. The CDR3 sequence: CASSFGQGSEKLFF. DNA for the CDR3: TGTGCCAGCAGTTTTGGACAGGGTAGCGAAAAACTGTTTTTT.

This clone has just one count. J is TRBJ2-7 and V is TRBV4-1, with D possibly TRBD2 on 5 matching bases. CDR3 length equals 16 residues. The V end was cut by 1 base, the J end by 3 bases, with 16 bases between. Per germline, CDR1 MGHRA and CDR2 YSYEKL. The CDR3 region has the DNA TGCGCCAGCAGCCAAGGACCTTCTCGAGGACTCTACGAGCAGTACTTC. Encoded protein: CASSQGPSRGLYEQYF.

The J gene is TRBJ1-5, the V gene TRBV2, with unresolved D. Per germline, CDR1 SNHLY and CDR2 FYNNEI. This CDR3 is built from 12 residues. The germline V and J ends were trimmed by 8 bases and 0 bases, with 5 bases remaining between them. CDR3 DNA: TGTGCCAGCGGTAGTAGCAATCAGCCCCAGCATTTT. This encodes CASGSSNQPQHF.

The rearrangement links TRBV7-9 to TRBJ2-1, with 8 positions matching TRBD2. Germline V gene sequence: CDR1 SEHNR, CDR2 FQNEAQ (reference sequence). V dropped 3 bases and J dropped 2; count of bases not matched to a gene: 6. The CDR3 extends over 16 amino acids. This chain's CDR3 is CASSLRASGPYNEQFF. The CDR3 nucleotides read TGTGCCAGCAGCTTGAGGGCTAGCGGGCCCTACAATGAGCAGTTCTTC.

This clone was counted once. The chain recombines TRBV5-8 with TRBJ1-5, with D possibly TRBD1 on 5 matching bases. The germline V and J ends were trimmed by 0 bases and 5 bases, with 9 bases remaining between them. Germline lookup yields CDR1 SGHTS and CDR2 YDEGEE. This CDR3 spans 14 amino acids. CDR3 sequence (DNA): TGTGCCAGCAGCTTGGGACAGCCTTATCAGCCCCAGCATTTT. This codes for CASSLGQPYQPQHF.

V gene TRBV19 combines with J gene TRBJ2-6; TRBD1 agrees at 7 bases. V was clipped by 7 bases and J by 0 bases; unmatched bases: 9. Per the germline V gene, CDR1 is LNHDA and CDR2 is SQIVND (reference sequence). CDR3 length equals 17 residues. CDR3 in DNA: TGTGCCAGTACCGAAACAGGGGTCCTCTCTGGGGCCAACGTCCTGACTTTC. Translating gives CASTETGVLSGANVLTF.

This chain joins TRBV19 and TRBJ1-1, with a tentative D call TRBD1 (6 bases). The CDR3 extends over 18 amino acids. V was pared by 5 bases and J by 4 bases, with 26 bases between. Germline CDR1 is LNHDA and CDR2 is SQIVND (reference sequence). In DNA form, the CDR3 reads TGTGCCAGTAGTCGGATTCCCCTCCGGGGGGGCTCGAGCACTGAAGCTTTCTTT. Protein product: CASSRIPLRGGSSTEAFF.

The chain uses TRBV28 and TRBJ2-3, with D possibly TRBD1 on 5 matching bases. In germline, CDR1 is MDHEN, CDR2 SYDVKM. Between the trimmed V and J ends, which lost 3 bases and 0 bases, there was a span of 10 bases. There are 15 residues in the CDR3. CDR3 sequence reads: CASSLTVSSTDTQYF. In nucleotides, the CDR3 is TGTGCCAGCAGTTTGACAGTCTCTAGCACAGATACGCAGTATTTT.

The chain has TRBV6-5 and TRBJ1-2; no clear D. This CDR3 is built from 12 residues. With 3 bases removed from V and 7 bases from J, the gap between germline ends came to 9 bases. The germline gives CDR1 MNHEY, CDR2 SVGAGI. The CDR3 coding sequence is TGTGCCAGCAGTTATGAGGAGGCTGGCTACACCTTC. This codes for CASSYEEAGYTF.

The V call is TRBV28, the J call TRBJ2-7, with D uncertain. V dropped 2 bases and J dropped 6 bases, with 8 bases sitting between them. CDR3 size: 12 residues. Germline CDR1 MDHEN, CDR2 SYDVKM. Written as DNA, the CDR3 is TGTGCCAGCAGTTTAAGTGGTCTCGAGCAGTACTTC. Its translation: CASSLSGLEQYF.

The rearrangement uses TRBV20-1 and TRBJ2-7; the D is unclear. The CDR3 extends over 11 amino acids. The germline V gene has CDR1 DFQATT and CDR2 SNEGSKA (reference sequence). Trimming took 5 bases from V and 3 from J, leaving 8 bases between them. The CDR3 reads CSASRNYEQYF. In nucleotides, the CDR3 is TGCAGTGCTTCCCGCAACTACGAGCAGTACTTC.

This clone was recorded once. V is TRBV5-6 and J is TRBJ2-2, with 7 bases aligning to TRBD1. V gave up 1 base and J gave up 5 bases; unmatched junction bases: 5. The CDR3 contains 15 residues. The germline CDR1 and CDR2 sequences are SGHDT and YYEEEE. CDR3 amino acids: CASSLMTGFTGELFF. In DNA form, the CDR3 reads TGTGCCAGCAGCTTGATGACAGGGTTTACCGGGGAGCTGTTTTTT.

CDR3 bases: TGTGCCAGTAGTATAGTTAGGGTAGGGAATCAGCCCCAGCATTTT. Protein product: CASSIVRVGNQPQHF. This chain links TRBV19 with TRBJ1-5; no definite D call. The V end was cut by 1 base, the J end by 4 bases, with 11 bases between. From germline, CDR1 is LNHDA and CDR2 SQIVND (reference sequence). The CDR3 loop spans 15 amino acids.

The rearrangement joins TRBV7-9 to TRBJ2-6, with 8 positions matching TRBD1. The V gene end was trimmed by 4 bases and the J gene end by 0 bases; junction bases not matched to a gene: 5. The CDR3 runs 17 residues. Germline V lookup: CDR1 SEHNR, CDR2 FQNEAQ (reference sequence). CDR3 nucleotide sequence: TGTGCCAGCAGCTATGGACAGGGTGGCTCTGGGGCCAACGTCCTGACTTTC. This translates into CASSYGQGGSGANVLTF.

The chain combines TRBV18 with TRBJ2-1; tentatively, D is TRBD2 (6 bases). Trimming took 2 bases from V and 4 from J, leaving 12 bases between them. The CDR3 is 15 residues long. Germline V gives CDR1 KGHSH, CDR2 LQKENI. The CDR3 sequence: CASSPMSSEYNEQFF. The CDR3 nucleotides are TGTGCCAGCTCACCAATGTCTAGCGAATACAATGAGCAGTTCTTC.

The chain links TRBV19 to TRBJ1-1; no reliable D call. The germline V and J ends were trimmed by 5 bases and 4 bases, with 8 bases remaining between them. The CDR3 extends over 12 amino acids. Germline CDR1 is LNHDA and CDR2 is SQIVND (reference sequence). CDR3 DNA sequence: TGTGCCAGTAGTTCGCGGAGCACTGAAGCTTTCTTT. Encoded protein: CASSSRSTEAFF.

The CDR3 sequence: CAIGSTGDSGANVLTF. The CDR3, as DNA: TGTGCCATCGGATCGACAGGGGACTCTGGGGCCAACGTCCTGACTTTC. This chain connects TRBV10-3 to TRBJ2-6, with 8 bases aligning to TRBD1. The V gene's germline CDR1 is ENHRY and CDR2 SYGVKD. Germline trimming cut 8 bases from V and 0 bases from J; bases unmatched to any gene: 6. The CDR3 has 16 residues.

The chain joins TRBV6-5 to TRBJ1-4; the match to TRBD1 covers 7 bases. This CDR3 is built from 13 residues. With V trimmed by 4 bases and J by 8 bases, 4 bases remained unmatched. Germline V gives CDR1 MNHEY, CDR2 SVGAGI. CDR3 sequence reads: CASSLQGPEKLFF. DNA of the CDR3: TGTGCCAGCAGTTTACAGGGGCCCGAAAAACTGTTTTTT.

The chain recombines TRBV13 with TRBJ2-4, with D tentatively TRBD2 (6 bases). CDR1 and CDR2 from the germline V gene are PRHDT and FYEKMQ (reference sequence). Trimming stripped 2 bases from V and 13 bases from J, with 21 bases between. The CDR3 loop spans 15 amino acids. The CDR3 DNA sequence: TGTGCCAGCAGCTTATATGGACGGGAGACGTCACACCAGTACTTC. It translates to CASSLYGRETSHQYF.

The chain carries TRBV7-2 and TRBJ2-5, with TRBD2 identical over 13 bases. Germline-derived CDR1 and CDR2 are SGHTA and FQGNSA. V dropped 6 bases and J dropped 7; count of bases not matched to a gene: 8. This CDR3 is built from 15 residues. CDR3 loop: CASRRTSGREGTQYF. The CDR3 DNA reads TGTGCCAGCAGGCGGACTAGCGGGAGAGAGGGGACCCAGTACTTC. The full variable domain, completed using reference TRBV7-2 and TRBJ2-5, is GAGVSQSPSNKVTEKGKDVELRCDPISGHTALYWYRQSLGQGLEFLIYFQGNSAPDKSGLPSDRFSAERTGGSVSTLTIQRTQQEDSAVYLCASRRTSGREGTQYFGPGTRLLVL.

The CDR3 protein is CASSFRGREQYF. CDR3 nucleotide sequence: TGTGCCAGCAGCTTCCGAGGTAGGGAGCAGTACTTC. This rearrangement joins TRBV11-3 to TRBJ2-7, with D hard to call. The CDR3 consists of 12 residues. CDR1 and CDR2 (germline): SGHNT, YENEEA. The ends were cut back, 3 bases at V and 7 bases at J, with 10 bases in the middle.

The chain joins TRBV18 to TRBJ1-6, with a possible D match to TRBD1 (5 bases). This CDR3 has 14 amino acids. Germline V lookup: CDR1 KGHSH, CDR2 LQKENI. V lost 3 bases to trimming and J lost 8 bases, with 11 bases between them. CDR3 loop: CASSPRWGDSPLHF. CDR3 coding DNA: TGTGCCAGCTCACCTAGATGGGGGGATTCACCCCTCCACTTT.

This chain connects TRBV7-9 to TRBJ2-1; 10 positions match TRBD2. V shed 1 base and J 8 bases; nucleotides not matched to a gene: 5. Germline V gives CDR1 SEHNR, CDR2 FQNEAQ (reference sequence). The CDR3 runs 15 residues. CDR3 residues: CASSLGAGGQDEQFF. In DNA, the CDR3 is TGTGCCAGCAGCTTAGGAGCGGGGGGGCAAGATGAGCAGTTCTTC.

This clone has only one observation. V is TRBV29-1 and J is TRBJ2-3; D gene uncertain. This CDR3 is built from 14 residues. The V and J ends lost 7 bases and 1 base respectively, with 15 bases between them. Germline V gene sequence: CDR1 SQVTM, CDR2 ANQGSEA. The CDR3: CSASTARGTDTQYF. The CDR3 DNA reads as TGCAGCGCCTCGACGGCCCGGGGCACAGATACGCAGTATTTT.

The rearrangement links TRBV10-3 to TRBJ2-5, with 7 bases that match TRBD2. The germline CDR1 and CDR2 sequences are ENHRY and SYGVKD. The J segment lost 5 bases and the V segment lost 6 bases, leaving 9 bases of the junction unmatched. The CDR3 spans 14 residues. The CDR3 region has the DNA TGTGCCATCAGGCCCCGACTAGCCGAGGAGACCCAGTACTTC. Encoded protein: CAIRPRLAEETQYF.

V gene TRBV19 combines with J gene TRBJ2-4; D gene uncertain. The V end lost 0 bases, the J end lost 0 bases, and 3 bases lay between the germline ends. The CDR3 length is 14 residues. CDR1 is LNHDA, CDR2 SQIVND, per germline (reference sequence). The CDR3, as DNA: TGTGCCAGTAGTATAGAGCTAGCCAAAAACATTCAGTACTTC. Its protein is CASSIELAKNIQYF.

In nucleotides, the CDR3 is TGTGCCAGCAGCTCCGCGGGCACCGGGGAGCTGTTTTTT. Protein sequence: CASSSAGTGELFF. The chain uses TRBV7-3 and TRBJ2-2; D possibly corresponds to TRBD2 (5 bases). From germline, CDR1 is SGHTA and CDR2 FQGTGA. The V end was cut by 4 bases, the J end by 4 bases, with 7 bases between. The CDR3 consists of 13 residues.